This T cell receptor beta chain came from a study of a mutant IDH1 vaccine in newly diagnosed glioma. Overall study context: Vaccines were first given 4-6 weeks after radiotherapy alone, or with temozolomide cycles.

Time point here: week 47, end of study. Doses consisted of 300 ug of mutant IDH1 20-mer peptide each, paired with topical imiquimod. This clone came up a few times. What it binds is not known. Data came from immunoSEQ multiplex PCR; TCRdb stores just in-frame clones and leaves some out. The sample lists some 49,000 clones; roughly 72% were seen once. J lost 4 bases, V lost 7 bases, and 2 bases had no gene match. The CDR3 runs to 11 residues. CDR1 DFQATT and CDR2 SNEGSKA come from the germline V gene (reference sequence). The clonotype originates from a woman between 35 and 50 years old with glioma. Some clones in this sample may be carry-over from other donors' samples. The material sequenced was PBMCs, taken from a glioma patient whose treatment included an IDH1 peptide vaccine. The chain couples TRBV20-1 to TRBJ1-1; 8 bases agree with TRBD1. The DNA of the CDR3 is TGCAGTGGACAGGGGATCACTGAAGCTTTCTTT. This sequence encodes CSGQGITEAFF.